This TCR beta chain was sequenced during a study of shared T cell receptors in the human thymus. Assay used: immunoSEQ multiplex PCR; TCRdb lists only in-frame clones, some missing. The sample includes fewer than 700,000 clones, 88% of them seen just once. V was clipped by 4 bases and J by 6 bases; unmatched bases: 7. The CDR3 sequence is 14 residues long. Germline CDR1 is GTSNPN and CDR2 is SVGIG (reference sequence). These data were also filed under a second study, of human thymus T cells. From that second work: Infants served as donors; they were healthy and Finnish and were having corrective surgery for congenital heart defects. Resections obtained during corrective heart surgery supplied the thymus tissue. Apparent bias marked the V and J gene usage of thymic and blood repertoires. Related research found strongly overlapping thymic repertoires in unrelated individuals.

The genes are TRBV30 and TRBJ2-7, with 12 bases fitting TRBD1. The sequence derives from a boy less than two years old with a congenital heart defect. The material sequenced was thymocytes. The CDR3 reads CAWKPGQGAPEQYF. CDR3 DNA sequence: TGTGCCTGGAAACCGGGACAGGGGGCACCCGAGCAGTACTTC.